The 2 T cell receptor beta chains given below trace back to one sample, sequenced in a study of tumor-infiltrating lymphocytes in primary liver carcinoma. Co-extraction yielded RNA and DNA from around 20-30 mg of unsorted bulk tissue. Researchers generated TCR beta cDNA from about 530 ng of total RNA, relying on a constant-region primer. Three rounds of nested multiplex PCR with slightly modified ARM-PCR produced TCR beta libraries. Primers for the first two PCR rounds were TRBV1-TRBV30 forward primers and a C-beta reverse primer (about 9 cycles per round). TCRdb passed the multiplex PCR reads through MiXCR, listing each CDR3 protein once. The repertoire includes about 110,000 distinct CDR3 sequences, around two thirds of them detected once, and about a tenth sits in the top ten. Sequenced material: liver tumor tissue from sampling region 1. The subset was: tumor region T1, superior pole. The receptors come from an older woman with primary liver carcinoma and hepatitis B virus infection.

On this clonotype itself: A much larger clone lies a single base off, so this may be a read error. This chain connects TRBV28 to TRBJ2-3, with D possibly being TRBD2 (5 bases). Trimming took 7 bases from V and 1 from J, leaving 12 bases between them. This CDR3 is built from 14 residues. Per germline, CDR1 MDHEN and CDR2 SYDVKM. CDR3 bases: TGTGCCAGCAATGTGGCGAGGGGCACAGATACGCAGTATTTT. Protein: CASNVARGTDTQYF.

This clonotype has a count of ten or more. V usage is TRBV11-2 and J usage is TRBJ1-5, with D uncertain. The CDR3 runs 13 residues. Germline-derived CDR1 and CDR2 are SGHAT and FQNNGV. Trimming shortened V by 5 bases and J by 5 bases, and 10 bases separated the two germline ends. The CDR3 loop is CASSVMYDQPQHF. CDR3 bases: TGTGCCAGCAGCGTCATGTATGATCAGCCCCAGCATTTT.